This T cell receptor (beta chain) originates from a study of shared clonotypes between healthy human individuals. Overall study context: The composition of the donors was a couple of women and a few men aged 18 to 49. Study-wide points: Clonotypes that were shared across four donors made up approximately 5% of naive CD4 clonotypes.

Libraries were prepared by immunoSEQ multiplex PCR; TCRdb keeps only in-frame clonotypes and omits some of them. The data show 600,000 or so clones, with 85% to 95% seen just once and 0.11% held by the top ten. CD45RO-negative CD8 cells positively selected for CCR7 made up the naive population, which excluded terminally differentiated effector memory CD45RA+ cells. Each donor was a Caucasian adult residing in Nashville, Tennessee. In the case of this clone: Its antigen is not identified.

The CDR3 has 16 residues. Germline CDR1 is SNHLY and CDR2 is FYNNEI. V trimming: 1 base; J trimming: 4 bases; junction bases outside the gene matches: 4. The origin of this receptor is a woman aged 30 to 39 in good health. Sequences were obtained from naive CD8+ T cells sorted from blood. The rearrangement links TRBV2 to TRBJ1-4, with 9 bases lining up with TRBD1. The CDR3 sequence: CASSEGTGGSNEKLFF. The CDR3 bases are TGTGCCAGCAGTGAAGGAACAGGGGGCAGTAATGAAAAACTGTTTTTT. The full variable domain, completed using reference TRBV2 and TRBJ1-4, is EPEVTQTPSHQVTQMGQEVILRCVPISNHLYFYWYRQILGQKVEFLVSFYNNEISEKSEIFDDQFSVERPDGSNFTLKIRSTKLEDSAMYFCASSEGTGGSNEKLFFGSGTQLSVL.